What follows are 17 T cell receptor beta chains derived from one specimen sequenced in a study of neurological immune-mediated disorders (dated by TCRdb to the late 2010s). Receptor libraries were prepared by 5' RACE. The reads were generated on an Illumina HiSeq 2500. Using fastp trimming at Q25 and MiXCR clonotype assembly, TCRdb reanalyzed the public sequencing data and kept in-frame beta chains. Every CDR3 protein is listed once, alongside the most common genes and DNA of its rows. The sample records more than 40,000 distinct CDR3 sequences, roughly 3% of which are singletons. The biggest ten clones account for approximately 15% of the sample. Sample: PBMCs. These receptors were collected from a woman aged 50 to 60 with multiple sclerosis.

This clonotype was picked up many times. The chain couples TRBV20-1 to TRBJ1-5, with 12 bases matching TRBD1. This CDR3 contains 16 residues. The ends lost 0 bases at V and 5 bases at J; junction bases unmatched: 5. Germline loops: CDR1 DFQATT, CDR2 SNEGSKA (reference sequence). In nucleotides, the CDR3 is TGCAGTGCTAGAGATATGGGACAGGGGGCAGATCAGCCCCAGCATTTT. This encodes CSARDMGQGADQPQHF.

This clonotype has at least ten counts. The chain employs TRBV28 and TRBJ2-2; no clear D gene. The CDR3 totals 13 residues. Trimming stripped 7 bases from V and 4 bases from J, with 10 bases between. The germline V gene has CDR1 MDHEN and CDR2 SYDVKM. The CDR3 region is CASNPPGTGELFF. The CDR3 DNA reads TGTGCCAGCAACCCCCCAGGCACCGGGGAGCTGTTTTTT.

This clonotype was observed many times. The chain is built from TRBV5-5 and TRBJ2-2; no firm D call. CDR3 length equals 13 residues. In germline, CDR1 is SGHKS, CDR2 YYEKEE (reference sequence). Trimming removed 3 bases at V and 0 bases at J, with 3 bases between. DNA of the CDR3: TGTGCCAGCAGCTCCGCGAACACCGGGGAGCTGTTTTTT. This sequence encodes CASSSANTGELFF.

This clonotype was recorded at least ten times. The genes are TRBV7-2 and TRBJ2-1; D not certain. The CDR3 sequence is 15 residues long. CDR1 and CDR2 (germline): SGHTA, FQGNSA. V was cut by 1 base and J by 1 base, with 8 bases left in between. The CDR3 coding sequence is TGTGCCAGCAGCTTAGTTGGTGTTTCCTACAATGAGCAGTTCTTC. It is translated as CASSLVGVSYNEQFF.

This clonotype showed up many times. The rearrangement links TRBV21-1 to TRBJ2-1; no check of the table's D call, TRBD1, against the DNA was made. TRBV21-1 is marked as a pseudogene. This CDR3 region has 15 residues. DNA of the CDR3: TGTGCCAGCAGCAAACGAACAGGGTTGGTGAATGAGCAGTTCTTC. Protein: CASSKRTGLVNEQFF.

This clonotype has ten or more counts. This chain's CDR3 is CASTDGARGYRRTDTQYF. The CDR3 DNA follows: TGTGCCAGCACCGACGGAGCGCGGGGGTACCGGCGCACAGATACGCAGTATTTT. V gene TRBV6-5 combines with J gene TRBJ2-3; 7 bases align to TRBD2. The CDR3 is 18 amino acids. The V gene's germline CDR1 is MNHEY and CDR2 SVGAGI. V shed 7 bases, J shed 1 base, and the junction held 17 bases outside the gene matches.

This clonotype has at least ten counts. The CDR3 loop reads CSAQTGAEYEQYF. As DNA, the CDR3 is TGCAGTGCTCAGACAGGGGCCGAGTACGAGCAGTACTTC. V gene TRBV20-1 combines with J gene TRBJ2-7, with TRBD1 identical over 8 bases. Germline V CDR1 and CDR2: DFQATT, SNEGSKA (reference sequence). Losses at the gene ends were 5 bases for V and 4 bases for J; bases not matched to a gene: 7. The length of the CDR3 is 13 residues.

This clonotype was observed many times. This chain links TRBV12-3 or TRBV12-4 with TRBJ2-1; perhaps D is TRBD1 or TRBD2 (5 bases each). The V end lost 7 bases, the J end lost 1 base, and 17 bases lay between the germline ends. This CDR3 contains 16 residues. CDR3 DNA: TGTGCCAGCACCGCTGTGGGGGTTTATTCCTACAATGAGCAGTTCTTC. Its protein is CASTAVGVYSYNEQFF.

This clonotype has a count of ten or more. The CDR3 loop reads CASSLGSYQETQYF. For the CDR3, the DNA is TGTGCCAGCAGCTTAGGCTCGTACCAAGAGACCCAGTACTTC. The V and J genes are TRBV7-2 and TRBJ2-5, with D uncertain. The CDR3 is 14 residues long. Germline CDR1 SGHTA, CDR2 FQGNSA. Trimming cost V 1 base and J 0 bases, with 6 bases left between them.

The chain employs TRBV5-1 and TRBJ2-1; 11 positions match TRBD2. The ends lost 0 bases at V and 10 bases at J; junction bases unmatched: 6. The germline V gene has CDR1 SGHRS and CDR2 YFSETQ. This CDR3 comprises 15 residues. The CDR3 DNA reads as TGCGCCAGCAGCTTGGAGGGACTAGCGGTAGTGGAGCAGTTCTTC. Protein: CASSLEGLAVVEQFF.

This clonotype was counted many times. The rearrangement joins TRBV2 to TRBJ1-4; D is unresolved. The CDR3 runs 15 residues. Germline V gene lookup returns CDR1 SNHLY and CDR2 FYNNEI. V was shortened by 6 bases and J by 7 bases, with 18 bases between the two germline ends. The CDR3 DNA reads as TGTGCCAGCAGCGCTACCAGGAACTCATTTGAAAAACTGTTTTTT. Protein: CASSATRNSFEKLFF.

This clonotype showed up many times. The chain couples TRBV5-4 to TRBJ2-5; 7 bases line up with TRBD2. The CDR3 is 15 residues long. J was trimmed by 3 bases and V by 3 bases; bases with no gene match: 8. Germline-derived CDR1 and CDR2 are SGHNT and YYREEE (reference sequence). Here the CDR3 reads CASSSKRGTKETQYF. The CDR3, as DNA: TGTGCCAGCAGCTCAAAGCGGGGTACTAAAGAGACCCAGTACTTC.

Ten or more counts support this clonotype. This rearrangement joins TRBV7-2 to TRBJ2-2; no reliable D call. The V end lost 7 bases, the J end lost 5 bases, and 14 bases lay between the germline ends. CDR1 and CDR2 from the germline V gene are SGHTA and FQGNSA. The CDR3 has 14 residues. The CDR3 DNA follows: TGTGCCAGCACCCCCCGCGGAAGTACCGGGGAGCTGTTTTTT. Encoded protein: CASTPRGSTGELFF. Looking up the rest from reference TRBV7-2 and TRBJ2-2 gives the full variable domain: GAGVSQSPSNKVTEKGKDVELRCDPISGHTALYWYRQSLGQGLEFLIYFQGNSAPDKSGLPSDRFSAERTGGSVSTLTIQRTQQEDSAVYLCASTPRGSTGELFFGEGSRLTVL.

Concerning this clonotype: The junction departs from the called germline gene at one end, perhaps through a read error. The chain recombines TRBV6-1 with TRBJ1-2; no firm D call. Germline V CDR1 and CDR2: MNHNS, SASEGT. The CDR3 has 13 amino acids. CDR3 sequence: CASSDVRGTPNVF. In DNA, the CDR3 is TGTGCCAGCAGTGATGTTCGGGGAACCCCTAACGTGTTC.

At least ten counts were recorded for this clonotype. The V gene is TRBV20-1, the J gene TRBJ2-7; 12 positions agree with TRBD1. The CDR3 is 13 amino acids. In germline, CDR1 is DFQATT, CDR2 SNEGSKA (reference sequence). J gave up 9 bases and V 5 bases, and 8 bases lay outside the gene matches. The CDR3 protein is CSASGTGGFRQYF. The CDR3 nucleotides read TGCAGTGCTTCCGGGACAGGGGGCTTCCGGCAGTACTTC.

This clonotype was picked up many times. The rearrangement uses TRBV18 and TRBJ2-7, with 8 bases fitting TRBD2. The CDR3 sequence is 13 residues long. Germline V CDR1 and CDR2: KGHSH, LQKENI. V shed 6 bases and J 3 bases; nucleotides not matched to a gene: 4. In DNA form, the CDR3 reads TGTGCCAGCTCGCCGGGACTAGGCTACGAGCAGTACTTC. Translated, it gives CASSPGLGYEQYF.

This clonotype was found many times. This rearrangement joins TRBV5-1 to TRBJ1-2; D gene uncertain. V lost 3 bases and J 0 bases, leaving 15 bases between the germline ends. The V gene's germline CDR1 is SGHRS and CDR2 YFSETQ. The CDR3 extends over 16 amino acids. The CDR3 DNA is TGCGCCAGCAGCTCACAACCTGACGGAGCTAACTATGGCTACACCTTC. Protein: CASSSQPDGANYGYTF.